The 32 T cell receptor beta chains given below trace back to one sample, sequenced in a study of vaccination effects on CD4 cells after COVID-19. Their antigens are not known. Before sequencing, viral peptide pools were used by the ViraFEST assay to expand antigen-specific CD4+ T cells. When nine to ten days of culture had elapsed, CD4+ T cells were isolated. Testing of the vaccine recipients showed negative nucleocapsid antibodies and no prior SARS-CoV-2 infection. Sequencing was performed with immunoSEQ multiplex PCR; in TCRdb, only in-frame clones are kept and a portion is missing. The sample includes fewer than 85,000 clones, 78% of them seen just once. Here the sequenced sample was CD4+ T cells from PBMCs cultured with SARS-CoV-2 spike peptides, taken before COVID-19 vaccination. The origin of the receptors is a human donor who received a COVID-19 vaccine.

The rearrangement uses TRBV18 and TRBJ1-1, with 10 bases identical to TRBD1. The CDR3 sequence is 13 residues long. Germline V gene lookup returns CDR1 KGHSH and CDR2 LQKENI. J gave up 10 bases and V 4 bases, and 6 bases lay outside the gene matches. CDR3 coding DNA: TGTGCCAGCTCACTTGGACAGGGGGAGAGAGCTTTCTTT. Its protein product is CASSLGQGERAFF.

The genes are TRBV20-1 and TRBJ1-2; no clear D. The CDR3 has 14 residues. Trimming shortened V by 3 bases and J by 3 bases, and 14 bases separated the two germline ends. The germline V gene encodes CDR1 DFQATT and CDR2 SNEGSKA (reference sequence). CDR3 amino acids: CSASPAGADYGYTF. As DNA, the CDR3 is TGCAGTGCTAGTCCCGCGGGCGCGGACTATGGCTACACCTTC.

The chain links TRBV3-1 (or the pseudogene TRBV3-2) to TRBJ1-1; 7 nucleotides match TRBD1. CDR3 length: 14 residues. V dropped 4 bases and J dropped 1; count of bases not matched to a gene: 3. Germline V gene lookup returns CDR1 LGHDT and CDR2 YNNKEL (reference sequence). CDR3 sequence (DNA): TGTGCCAGCAGCCGCAGGGGGTCGAACACTGAAGCTTTCTTT. Encoded protein: CASSRRGSNTEAFF.

The chain combines TRBV24-1 with TRBJ2-5; D is possibly TRBD1 (5 bases). CDR1 and CDR2 (germline): KGHDR, SFDVKD. V lost 0 bases, J lost 5 bases, and 12 bases lay in between. The CDR3 sequence is 15 residues long. CDR3 sequence: CATSDLARGKETQYF. CDR3 DNA sequence: TGTGCCACCAGTGATTTGGCAAGGGGTAAGGAGACCCAGTACTTC.

This clone was found a few times. The chain recombines TRBV5-4 with TRBJ2-3; D is uncertain. Trimming took 4 bases from V and 0 from J, leaving 15 bases between them. The CDR3 runs to 16 residues. Germline-derived CDR1 and CDR2 are SGHNT and YYREEE (reference sequence). The CDR3 bases are TGTGCCAGCAGCGGTAATCCAGCTATAAGCACAGATACGCAGTATTTT. As protein: CASSGNPAISTDTQYF.

CDR3 coding DNA: TGTGCCAGCAGCTTAGGGCTAGCGGGGGTCACCGGGGAGCTGTTTTTT. This sequence encodes CASSLGLAGVTGELFF. This chain uses TRBV7-2 with TRBJ2-2, with 10 bases fitting TRBD2. The CDR3 is made up of 16 amino acids. Germline CDR1 and CDR2: SGHTA and FQGNSA. V gave up 1 base and J gave up 4 bases; unmatched junction bases: 3.

The CDR3 nucleotides read TGTGCCAGCAGCAGTACAGGGGGCGGTGGCTACACCTTC. Protein sequence: CASSSTGGGGYTF. The chain uses TRBV5-5 and TRBJ1-2, with 9 bases identical to TRBD1. Germline trimming cut 4 bases from V and 7 bases from J; bases unmatched to any gene: 5. The CDR3 runs to 13 residues. CDR1 and CDR2 (germline): SGHKS, YYEKEE (reference sequence). The full variable domain, rest sourced from reference TRBV5-5 and TRBJ1-2, is DAGVTQSPTHLIKTRGQQVTLRCSPISGHKSVSWYQQVLGQGPQFIFQYYEKEERGRGNFPDRFSARQFPNYSSELNVNALLLGDSALYLCASSSTGGGGYTFGSGTRLTVV.

J is TRBJ2-5 and V is TRBV2, with TRBD1 matching 8 bases. The CDR3 loop spans 16 amino acids. In germline, CDR1 is SNHLY, CDR2 FYNNEI. With 6 bases clipped from V and 4 bases from J, the junction kept 13 bases outside the gene matches. The CDR3 coding sequence is TGTGCCAGCAGCATATCGACAGGGGTTACGCGAGAGACCCAGTACTTC. It yields the protein CASSISTGVTRETQYF.

This clone was recorded once. The V and J genes are TRBV7-3 and TRBJ1-1; D is undetermined. CDR3 length: 13 amino acids. V was trimmed by 2 bases and J by 0 bases, leaving 4 bases between them. Germline V lookup: CDR1 SGHTA, CDR2 FQGTGA. The CDR3 here is CASSLYMNTEAFF. CDR3 coding DNA: TGTGCCAGCAGCTTATATATGAACACTGAAGCTTTCTTT.

This sequence joins TRBV7-3 and TRBJ2-2; D possibly corresponds to TRBD1 (6 bases). V dropped 5 bases and J dropped 1 base, with 11 bases sitting between them. The germline V gene has CDR1 SGHTA and CDR2 FQGTGA. The CDR3 is 15 amino acids. This CDR3 reads CASSPGVLNTGELFF. The CDR3 nucleotides are TGTGCCAGCAGCCCAGGGGTCTTGAACACCGGGGAGCTGTTTTTT.

The chain couples TRBV5-1 to TRBJ2-5; D is perhaps TRBD2 (5 bases). V lost 5 bases and J lost 5, with 13 bases in between. The germline V gene encodes CDR1 SGHRS and CDR2 YFSETQ. This CDR3 comprises 13 residues. CDR3: CASRPGNGETQYF. Here the CDR3 DNA reads TGCGCCAGCAGGCCGGGAAACGGGGAGACCCAGTACTTC.

The rearrangement uses TRBV3-1 (or the pseudogene TRBV3-2) and TRBJ2-1; 7 bases are shared with TRBD1. The CDR3 loop spans 16 amino acids. The V gene end was trimmed by 4 bases and the J gene end by 2 bases; junction bases not matched to a gene: 8. The germline gives CDR1 LGHDT, CDR2 YNNKEL (reference sequence). CDR3: CASSLTPGQPYNEQFF. The CDR3 DNA reads TGTGCCAGCAGCCTTACCCCGGGACAGCCCTACAATGAGCAGTTCTTC.

The chain employs TRBV15 and TRBJ2-1; TRBD2 is a possible D gene (7 bases). The CDR3 loop spans 15 amino acids. Germline V gene sequence: CDR1 LNHNV, CDR2 YYDKDF (reference sequence). Trimming left V 0 bases short and J 4 bases short, with 10 bases between. The CDR3 region is CATSRDRGAYNEQFF. In DNA form, the CDR3 reads TGTGCCACCAGCAGAGATCGGGGGGCTTACAATGAGCAGTTCTTC.

The rearrangement links TRBV7-9 to TRBJ2-3; 10 nucleotides match TRBD2. The germline V gene has CDR1 SEHNR and CDR2 FQNEAQ (reference sequence). This CDR3 is built from 15 residues. J was trimmed by 3 bases and V by 3 bases; bases with no gene match: 3. DNA of the CDR3: TGTGCCAGCAGCTTCTCTAGCGGGGGAACAGATACGCAGTATTTT. This translates into CASSFSSGGTDTQYF.

The chain is built from TRBV7-8 and TRBJ2-7; a weak D match, TRBD2 (5 bases). The CDR3 totals 16 residues. Germline CDR1 and CDR2: SGHVS and FQNEAQ. V was trimmed by 1 base and J by 0 bases, leaving 13 bases between them. DNA of the CDR3: TGTGCCAGCAGCTTAGGTAGGCTAGGACTCTCCTACGAGCAGTACGTC. Its protein is CASSLGRLGLSYEQYV.

The chain joins TRBV28 to TRBJ1-5, with TRBD1 as a possible D gene (5 bases). The CDR3 sequence is 15 residues long. Germline CDR1 reads MDHEN; CDR2 reads SYDVKM. V was trimmed by 5 bases and J by 2 bases, leaving 13 bases between them. The CDR3 DNA follows: TGTGCCAGCAGTCCCAGGGAGGTAGGCAATCAGCCCCAGCATTTT. Residues: CASSPREVGNQPQHF.

The chain joins TRBV5-1 to TRBJ1-5; D possibly corresponds to TRBD1 (6 bases). Germline CDR1 reads SGHRS; CDR2 reads YFSETQ. This CDR3 has 13 amino acids. The ends were cut back, 4 bases at V and 6 bases at J, with 11 bases in the middle. The chain's CDR3 is CASSPTGTQPQHF. CDR3 nucleotide sequence: TGCGCCAGCAGCCCGACAGGAACTCAGCCCCAGCATTTT.

V gene TRBV9 combines with J gene TRBJ2-2, with 8 bases fitting TRBD1. The CDR3 spans 16 residues. CDR1 and CDR2 from the germline V gene are SGDLS and YYNGEE. J lost 3 bases, V lost 3 bases, and 7 bases had no gene match. The CDR3 protein is CASSEYRGWDTGELFF. CDR3 DNA sequence: TGTGCCAGCAGCGAATACAGGGGGTGGGACACCGGGGAGCTGTTTTTT.

The V and J genes are TRBV14 and TRBJ2-6, with a possible D match to TRBD1 (6 bases). The V and J ends lost 3 bases and 4 bases respectively, with 16 bases between them. The CDR3 covers 17 residues. In germline, CDR1 is SGHDN, CDR2 FVKESK. This CDR3 reads CASSHYRQGLGANVLTF. The CDR3 DNA is TGTGCCAGCAGCCATTATCGTCAGGGGCTCGGGGCCAACGTCCTGACTTTC.

In nucleotides, the CDR3 is TGTGCCAGCAGCTTAGGGTTGACTGAAGCTTTCTTT. Its protein product is CASSLGLTEAFF. The J gene is TRBJ1-1, the V gene TRBV28; D ambiguous. CDR3 length equals 12 residues. Trimming took off 6 bases at V and 5 bases at J, with 10 bases between the two ends. Germline CDR1 and CDR2: MDHEN and SYDVKM.

This rearrangement joins TRBV7-2 to TRBJ2-2; 10 nucleotides match TRBD1. The CDR3 covers 15 residues. The V gene end was trimmed by 4 bases and the J gene end by 5 bases; junction bases not matched to a gene: 4. Germline-derived CDR1 and CDR2 are SGHTA and FQGNSA. CDR3 protein: CASSSGQGRTGELFF. CDR3 nucleotide sequence: TGTGCCAGCAGCTCGGGACAGGGGAGGACCGGGGAGCTGTTTTTT.

V usage is TRBV5-1 and J usage is TRBJ2-5, with D tentatively TRBD1 (5 bases). Germline assignment: CDR1 SGHRS and CDR2 YFSETQ. Trimming removed 1 base at V and 3 bases at J, with 16 bases between. The CDR3 extends over 16 amino acids. The CDR3 coding sequence is TGCGCCAGCAGCTTGCGTTGGCAGGGCGCGGAAGAGACCCAGTACTTC. Protein: CASSLRWQGAEETQYF.

The rearrangement joins TRBV9 to TRBJ2-1; TRBD2 aligns across 10 bases. Germline V gene sequence: CDR1 SGDLS, CDR2 YYNGEE. V trimming: 0 bases; J trimming: 10 bases; junction bases outside the gene matches: 7. The CDR3 length is 15 residues. CDR3 nucleotides: TGTGCCAGCAGCGTAGATCTAGCGGGGGCCGCGGAGCAGTTCTTC. Translated, it gives CASSVDLAGAAEQFF. The variable domain in full, with the rest retrieved from reference TRBV9 and TRBJ2-1, is DSGVTQTPKHLITATGQRVTLRCSPRSGDLSVYWYQQSLDQGLQFLIQYYNGEERAKGNILERFSAQQFPDLHSELNLSSLELGDSALYFCASSVDLAGAAEQFFGPGTRLTVL.

The chain employs TRBV10-1 and TRBJ2-2; weak D call: TRBD2 (5 bases). CDR3 length: 16 residues. V was cut by 4 bases and J by 0 bases, with 12 bases left in between. Per the germline V gene, CDR1 is WNHNN and CDR2 is SYGVQD (reference sequence). The CDR3 is CASSGWESANTGELFF. The DNA for the CDR3 is TGCGCCAGCAGTGGATGGGAGTCCGCGAACACCGGGGAGCTGTTTTTT.

The chain carries TRBV19 and TRBJ2-1; no firm D call. With 4 bases removed from V and 0 bases from J, the gap between germline ends came to 10 bases. The CDR3 contains 15 residues. CDR1 and CDR2 from the germline V gene are LNHDA and SQIVND (reference sequence). The CDR3 DNA sequence: TGTGCCAGTAGTAATCCAGAGATCTCCTACAATGAGCAGTTCTTC. Its translation is CASSNPEISYNEQFF.

The chain links TRBV9 to TRBJ2-6, with 7 bases fitting TRBD1. V lost 0 bases and J lost 4; bases outside the gene matches: 10. This CDR3 contains 18 residues. In germline, CDR1 is SGDLS, CDR2 YYNGEE. The DNA for the CDR3 is TGTGCCAGCAGCGTAGGATTGGGAGACAGGGCGGGGGCCAACGTCCTGACTTTC. It yields the protein CASSVGLGDRAGANVLTF.

The chain has TRBV2 and TRBJ2-7; D remains ambiguous. The germline V and J ends were trimmed by 5 bases and 6 bases, with 14 bases remaining between them. CDR1 is SNHLY and CDR2 is FYNNEI in the germline V gene. The CDR3 is made up of 13 amino acids. The CDR3 region has the DNA TGTGCCAGCAGTCTACAGTCCGTGGGCGAGCAGTACGTC. Residues: CASSLQSVGEQYV.

The J gene is TRBJ2-4, the V gene TRBV7-2, with a weak D call TRBD2 (5 bases). V was trimmed by 1 base and J by 1 base, leaving 8 bases between them. CDR1 and CDR2 (germline): SGHTA, FQGNSA. The CDR3 has 15 amino acids. The CDR3 nucleotides are TGTGCCAGCAGCTTAGGGGGAGCGGCCAAAAACATTCAGTACTTC. It specifies CASSLGGAAKNIQYF.

The table lists this clone with a count of one. V and J are TRBV5-1 and TRBJ2-3, with 8 bases lining up with TRBD2. Germline V lookup: CDR1 SGHRS, CDR2 YFSETQ. This CDR3 has 16 amino acids. Losses at the gene ends were 4 bases for V and 0 bases for J; bases not matched to a gene: 7. Here the CDR3 reads CASSGWRGASTDTQYF. In DNA, the CDR3 is TGCGCCAGCAGCGGCTGGCGGGGGGCCAGCACAGATACGCAGTATTTT.

This clone was recorded once. The CDR3 is CTSSPIPFRGFAGYTF. In DNA form, the CDR3 reads TGCACCAGCAGCCCTATCCCCTTCCGGGGCTTCGCTGGCTACACCTTC. The V gene is TRBV1, the J gene TRBJ1-2. TRBV1 has pseudogene status. The CDR3 runs 16 residues.

The CDR3 nucleotides are TGTGCCAGCAGTTCCCAGCGAGCTTTCAATTCACCCCTCCACTTT. This gives the protein CASSSQRAFNSPLHF. V and J are TRBV6-2 or TRBV6-3 and TRBJ1-6; D ambiguous. Germline CDR1 and CDR2: MNHEY and SVGEGT. The V gene lost 4 bases and the J gene lost 7 bases, with 14 bases spanning the gap. The CDR3 covers 15 residues.

The rearrangement uses TRBV6-5 and TRBJ1-4; 11 bases match TRBD1. Germline V gene data show CDR1 as MNHEY and CDR2 as SVGAGI. J was trimmed by 2 bases and V by 8 bases; bases with no gene match: 1. The CDR3 runs 14 residues. CDR3 nucleotides: TGTGCCAGCGGACAGGGGGCGACTAATGAAAAACTGTTTTTT. Translated, it gives CASGQGATNEKLFF.